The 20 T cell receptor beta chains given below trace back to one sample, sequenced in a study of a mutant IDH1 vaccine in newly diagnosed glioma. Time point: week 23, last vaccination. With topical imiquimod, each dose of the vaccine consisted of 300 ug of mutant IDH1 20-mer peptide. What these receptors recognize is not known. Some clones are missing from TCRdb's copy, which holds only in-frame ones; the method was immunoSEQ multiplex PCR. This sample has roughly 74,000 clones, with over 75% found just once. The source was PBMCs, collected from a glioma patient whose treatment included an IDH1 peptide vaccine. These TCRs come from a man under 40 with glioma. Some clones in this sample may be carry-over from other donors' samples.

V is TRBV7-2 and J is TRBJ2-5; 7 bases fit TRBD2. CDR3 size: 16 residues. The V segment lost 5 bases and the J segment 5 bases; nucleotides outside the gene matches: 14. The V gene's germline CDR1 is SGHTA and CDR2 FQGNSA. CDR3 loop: CASSPILSGDGETQYF. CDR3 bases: TGTGCCAGCAGCCCAATCTTGAGCGGGGATGGGGAGACCCAGTACTTC.

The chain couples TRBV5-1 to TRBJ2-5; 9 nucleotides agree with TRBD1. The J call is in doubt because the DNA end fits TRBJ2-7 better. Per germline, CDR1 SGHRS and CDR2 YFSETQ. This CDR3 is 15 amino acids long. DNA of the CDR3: TGCGCCAGCAGCTGGACAGGGGAGAGAAACCGCGAGCAGTACTTC. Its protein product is CASSWTGERNREQYF.

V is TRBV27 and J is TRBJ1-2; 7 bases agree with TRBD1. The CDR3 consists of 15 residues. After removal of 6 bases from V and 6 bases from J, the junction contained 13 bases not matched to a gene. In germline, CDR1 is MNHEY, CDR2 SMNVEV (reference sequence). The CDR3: CASSGDDRVSNGYTF. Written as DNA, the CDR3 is TGTGCCAGCAGCGGGGACGACAGGGTTTCAAATGGCTACACCTTC.

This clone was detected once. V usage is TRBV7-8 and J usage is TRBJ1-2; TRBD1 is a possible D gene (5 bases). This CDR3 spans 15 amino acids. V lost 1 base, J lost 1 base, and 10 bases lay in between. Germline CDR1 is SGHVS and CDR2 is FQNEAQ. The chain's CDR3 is CASSLVPGGNYGYTF. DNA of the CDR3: TGTGCCAGCAGCTTAGTCCCGGGGGGTAACTATGGCTACACCTTC.

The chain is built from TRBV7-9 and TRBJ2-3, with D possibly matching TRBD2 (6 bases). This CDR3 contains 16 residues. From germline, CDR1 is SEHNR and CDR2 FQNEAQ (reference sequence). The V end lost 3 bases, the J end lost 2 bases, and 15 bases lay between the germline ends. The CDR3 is CASSLAGTPLTDTQYF. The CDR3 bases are TGTGCCAGCAGCTTGGCCGGGACTCCCCTCACAGATACGCAGTATTTT.

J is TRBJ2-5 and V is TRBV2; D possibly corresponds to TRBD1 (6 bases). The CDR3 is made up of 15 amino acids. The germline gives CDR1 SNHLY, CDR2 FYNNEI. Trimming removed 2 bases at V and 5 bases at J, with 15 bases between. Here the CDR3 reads CASSESTGSDETQYF. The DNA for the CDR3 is TGTGCCAGCAGTGAATCCACAGGGAGTGACGAGACCCAGTACTTC. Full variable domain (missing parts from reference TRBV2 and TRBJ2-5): EPEVTQTPSHQVTQMGQEVILRCVPISNHLYFYWYRQILGQKVEFLVSFYNNEISEKSEIFDDQFSVERPDGSNFTLKIRSTKLEDSAMYFCASSESTGSDETQYFGPGTRLLVL.

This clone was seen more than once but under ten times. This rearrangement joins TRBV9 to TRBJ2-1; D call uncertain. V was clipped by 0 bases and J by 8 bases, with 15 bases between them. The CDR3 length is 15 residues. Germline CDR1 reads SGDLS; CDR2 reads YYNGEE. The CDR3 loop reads CASSVGQTRLHEQFF. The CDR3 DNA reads TGTGCCAGCAGCGTAGGTCAGACGAGGCTTCATGAGCAGTTCTTC.

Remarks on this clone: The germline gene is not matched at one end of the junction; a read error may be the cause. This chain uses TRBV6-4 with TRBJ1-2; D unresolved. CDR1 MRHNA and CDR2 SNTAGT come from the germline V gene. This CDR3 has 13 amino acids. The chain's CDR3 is CASSDSLNDGYTF. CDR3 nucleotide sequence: TGTGCCAGCAGTGACTCTCTTAACGATGGCTACACCTTC.

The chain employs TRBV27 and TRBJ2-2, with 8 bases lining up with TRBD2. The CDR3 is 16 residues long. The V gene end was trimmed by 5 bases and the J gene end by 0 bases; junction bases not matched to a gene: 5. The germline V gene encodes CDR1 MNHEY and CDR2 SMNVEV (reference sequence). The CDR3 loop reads CASSMRGAANTGELFF. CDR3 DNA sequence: TGTGCCAGCAGTATGCGGGGGGCGGCGAACACCGGGGAGCTGTTTTTT.

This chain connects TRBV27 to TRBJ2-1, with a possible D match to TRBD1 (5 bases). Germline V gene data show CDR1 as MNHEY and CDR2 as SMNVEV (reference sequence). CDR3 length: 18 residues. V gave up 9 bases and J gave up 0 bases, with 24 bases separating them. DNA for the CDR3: TGTGCCAGTTCGCAGGGCAGAAGCATCAGGAGCTCCTACAATGAGCAGTTCTTC. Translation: CASSQGRSIRSSYNEQFF.

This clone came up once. CDR3 coding DNA: TGTGCCAGCAGCCCGGTCCCTCCTGGTAGGAACACTGAAGCTTTCTTT. Its translation: CASSPVPPGRNTEAFF. V and J are TRBV28 and TRBJ1-1; D ambiguous. The CDR3 has 16 residues. Germline loops: CDR1 MDHEN, CDR2 SYDVKM. With 6 bases removed from V and 1 base from J, the gap between germline ends came to 18 bases.

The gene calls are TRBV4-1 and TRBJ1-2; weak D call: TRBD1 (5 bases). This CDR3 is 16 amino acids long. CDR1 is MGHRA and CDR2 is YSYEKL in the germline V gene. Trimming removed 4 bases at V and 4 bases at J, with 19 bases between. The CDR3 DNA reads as TGCGCCAGCAGCCTCCCACGTGGGGGGGTTGGCTATGGCTACACCTTC. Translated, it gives CASSLPRGGVGYGYTF.

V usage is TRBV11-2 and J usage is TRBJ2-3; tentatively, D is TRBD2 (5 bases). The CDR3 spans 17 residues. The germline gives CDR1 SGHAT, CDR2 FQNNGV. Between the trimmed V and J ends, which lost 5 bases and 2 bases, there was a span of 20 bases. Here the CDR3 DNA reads TGTGCCAGCAGCCTGACCCTCCGGGGTCGCAACACAGATACGCAGTATTTT. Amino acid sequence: CASSLTLRGRNTDTQYF.

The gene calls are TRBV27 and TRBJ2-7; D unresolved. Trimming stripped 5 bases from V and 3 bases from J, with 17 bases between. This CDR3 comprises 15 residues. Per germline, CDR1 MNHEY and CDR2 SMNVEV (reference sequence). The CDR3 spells CASSAALDRRYEQYF. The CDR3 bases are TGTGCCAGCAGTGCGGCCCTAGATCGGCGCTACGAGCAGTACTTC.

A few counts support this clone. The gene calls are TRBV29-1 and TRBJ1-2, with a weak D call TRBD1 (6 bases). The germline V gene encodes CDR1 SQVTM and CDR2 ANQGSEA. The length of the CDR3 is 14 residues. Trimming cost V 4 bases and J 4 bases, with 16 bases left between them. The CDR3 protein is CSVAAWGGGYGYTF. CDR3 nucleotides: TGCAGCGTTGCGGCCTGGGGGGGCGGCTATGGCTACACCTTC.

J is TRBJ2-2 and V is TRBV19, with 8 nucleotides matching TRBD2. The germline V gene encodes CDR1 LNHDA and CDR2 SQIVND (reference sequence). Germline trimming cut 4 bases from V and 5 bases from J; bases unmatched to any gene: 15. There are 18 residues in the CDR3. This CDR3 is CASSRPLSWTSLTGELFF. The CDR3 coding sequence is TGTGCCAGTAGTAGACCCCTCTCATGGACTAGCTTGACCGGGGAGCTGTTTTTT.

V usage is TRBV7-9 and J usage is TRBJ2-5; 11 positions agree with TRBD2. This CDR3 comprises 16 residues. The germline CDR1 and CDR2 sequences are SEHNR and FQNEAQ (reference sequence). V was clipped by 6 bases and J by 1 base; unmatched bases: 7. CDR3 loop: CASSSTLAGGQETQYF. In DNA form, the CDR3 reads TGTGCCAGCAGTTCTACTCTAGCGGGGGGCCAAGAGACCCAGTACTTC.

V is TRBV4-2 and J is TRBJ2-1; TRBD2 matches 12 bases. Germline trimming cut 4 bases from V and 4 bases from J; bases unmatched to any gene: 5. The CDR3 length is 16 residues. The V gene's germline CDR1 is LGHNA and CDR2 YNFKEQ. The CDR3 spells CASSPRTSGAYNEQFF. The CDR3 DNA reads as TGTGCCAGCAGCCCGCGGACTAGCGGGGCTTACAATGAGCAGTTCTTC.

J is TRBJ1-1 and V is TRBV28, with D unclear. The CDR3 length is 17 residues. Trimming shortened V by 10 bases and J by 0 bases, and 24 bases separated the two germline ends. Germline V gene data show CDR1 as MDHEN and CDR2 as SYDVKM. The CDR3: CATRMGLRFMLNTEAFF. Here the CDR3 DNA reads TGTGCCACTCGCATGGGCTTAAGGTTCATGCTGAACACTGAAGCTTTCTTT.

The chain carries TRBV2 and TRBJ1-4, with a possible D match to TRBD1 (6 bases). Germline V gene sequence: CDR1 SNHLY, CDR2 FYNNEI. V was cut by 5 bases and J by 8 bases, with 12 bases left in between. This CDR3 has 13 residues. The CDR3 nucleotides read TGTGCCAGCAGTATCGGAGGGGGGGAAAAACTGTTTTTT. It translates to CASSIGGGEKLFF.